These T cell receptor beta chains were read from a single sample in a study of blood T cell repertoires in COVID-19. Method: immunoSEQ multiplex PCR; TCRdb's copy keeps in-frame clones and lacks some. The sample yields more than 70,000 clones, roughly 88% seen once. Input material: peripheral blood. These receptors all come from a man in his forties or fifties with active COVID-19. The CDR3 runs from the conserved cysteine through the conserved F or W. Each record gives: J gene, V gene, clone size, D gene, CDR3 protein, CDR3 DNA. The D gene is left open where the match is weak. Size is omitted from some rows. Given values are once, few, many or a class for expanded clones.

J gene: TRBJ1-2; V gene: TRBV4-3; clone size: -; D gene: -; CDR3 protein: CASSQEVELVNGYTF; CDR3 DNA: TGCGCCAGCAGCCAAGAAGTGGAGCTGGTGAATGGCTACACCTTC
J gene: TRBJ1-6; V gene: TRBV19; clone size: once; D gene: -; CDR3 protein: CASGLLNSPLHF; CDR3 DNA: TGTGCCAGCGGACTGCTTAATTCACCCCTCCACTTT
J gene: TRBJ2-2; V gene: TRBV5-1; clone size: -; D gene: -; CDR3 protein: CASSLDGVNTGELFF; CDR3 DNA: TGCGCCAGCAGCTTGGACGGGGTGAACACCGGGGAGCTGTTTTTT
J gene: TRBJ2-3; V gene: TRBV6-4; clone size: few; D gene: TRBD2; CDR3 protein: CASSPTSGGARQADTQYF; CDR3 DNA: TGTGCCAGCAGTCCCACTAGCGGGGGGGCCCGCCAAGCAGATACGCAGTATTTT
J gene: TRBJ1-1; V gene: TRBV18; clone size: -; D gene: -; CDR3 protein: CASSPRWQGNTEAFF; CDR3 DNA: TGTGCCAGCTCACCACGGTGGCAGGGGAACACTGAAGCTTTCTTT
J gene: TRBJ2-7; V gene: TRBV15; clone size: -; D gene: -; CDR3 protein: CATSSGGREYEQYF; CDR3 DNA: TGTGCCACCAGCAGTGGAGGACGGGAGTACGAGCAGTACTTC
J gene: TRBJ2-6; V gene: TRBV14; clone size: -; D gene: TRBD2; CDR3 protein: CASSQRGGAGGANVLTF; CDR3 DNA: TGTGCCAGCAGCCAACGCGGGGGGGCCGGTGGGGCCAACGTCCTGACTTTC
J gene: TRBJ2-7; V gene: TRBV6-5; clone size: -; D gene: TRBD2; CDR3 protein: CASSYSLAGMGEQYF; CDR3 DNA: TGTGCCAGCAGTTACTCCCTAGCGGGGATGGGGGAGCAGTACTTC
J gene: TRBJ2-6; V gene: TRBV7-3; clone size: -; D gene: -; CDR3 protein: CASSHGGSGANVLTF; CDR3 DNA: TGTGCCAGCAGCCACGGCGGGTCTGGGGCCAACGTCCTGACTTTC
J gene: TRBJ1-5; V gene: TRBV7-2; clone size: -; D gene: TRBD1; CDR3 protein: CASSFVTGTGLGQPQHF; CDR3 DNA: TGTGCCAGCAGCTTTGTCACCGGGACAGGGTTAGGACAGCCCCAGCATTTT
J gene: TRBJ2-1; V gene: TRBV5-5; clone size: -; D gene: -; CDR3 protein: CASSPTSPGSYNEQFF; CDR3 DNA: TGTGCCAGCAGCCCCACGAGCCCCGGCTCCTACAATGAGCAGTTCTTC
J gene: TRBJ2-2; V gene: TRBV5-6; clone size: -; D gene: TRBD1; CDR3 protein: CASSHSPQGADTGELFF; CDR3 DNA: TGTGCCAGCAGCCATTCCCCACAGGGGGCTGACACCGGGGAGCTGTTTTTT
J gene: TRBJ1-1; V gene: TRBV5-1; clone size: -; D gene: TRBD1; CDR3 protein: CASSQTGGDTEAFF; CDR3 DNA: TGCGCCAGCAGTCAAACAGGGGGTGACACTGAAGCTTTCTTT
J gene: TRBJ2-1; V gene: TRBV28; clone size: -; D gene: TRBD2; CDR3 protein: CASRKWGTSGSNEQFF; CDR3 DNA: TGTGCCAGCAGAAAGTGGGGGACTAGCGGTTCCAATGAGCAGTTCTTC
J gene: TRBJ2-2; V gene: TRBV27; clone size: -; D gene: -; CDR3 protein: CASSGAGTSNTGELFF; CDR3 DNA: TGTGCCAGCAGTGGGGCCGGGACTTCGAACACCGGGGAGCTGTTTTTT
J gene: TRBJ2-2; V gene: TRBV5-1; clone size: -; D gene: -; CDR3 protein: CASSLRTGATNTGELFF; CDR3 DNA: TGCGCCAGCAGCTTGAGGACGGGAGCTACTAACACCGGGGAGCTGTTTTTT
J gene: TRBJ2-1; V gene: TRBV2; clone size: -; D gene: TRBD2; CDR3 protein: CASSEGRGGLFAEQFF; CDR3 DNA: TGTGCCAGCAGTGAAGGTCGGGGGGGCCTTTTTGCTGAGCAGTTCTTC
J gene: TRBJ1-1; V gene: TRBV9; clone size: -; D gene: -; CDR3 protein: CASSVVTGSTEAFF; CDR3 DNA: TGTGCCAGCAGCGTAGTTACAGGGTCCACTGAAGCTTTCTTT
J gene: TRBJ2-7; V gene: TRBV7-2; clone size: -; D gene: -; CDR3 protein: CASSLQGSHEQYF; CDR3 DNA: TGTGCCAGCAGCCTTCAGGGATCCCACGAGCAGTACTTC
J gene: TRBJ2-2; V gene: TRBV12-3/TRBV12-4; clone size: -; D gene: -; CDR3 protein: CASSQGLGGELFF; CDR3 DNA: TGTGCCAGCAGTCAGGGGTTAGGCGGGGAGCTGTTTTTT
J gene: TRBJ1-1; V gene: TRBV15; clone size: once; D gene: -; CDR3 protein: CATSRDSGSSTEAFF; CDR3 DNA: TGTGCCACCAGCAGAGATTCGGGGAGTAGCACTGAAGCTTTCTTT
J gene: TRBJ1-2; V gene: TRBV9; clone size: -; D gene: TRBD1; CDR3 protein: CASSTLQGAYGYTF; CDR3 DNA: TGTGCCAGCAGCACCCTACAGGGGGCATATGGCTACACCTTC
J gene: TRBJ2-2; V gene: TRBV7-2; clone size: -; D gene: -; CDR3 protein: CASSLARPDQAGELFF; CDR3 DNA: TGTGCCAGCAGCTTAGCGCGGCCCGACCAAGCCGGGGAGCTGTTTTTT
J gene: TRBJ1-2; V gene: TRBV7-2; clone size: -; D gene: TRBD1; CDR3 protein: CASSRDRGLYGYTF; CDR3 DNA: TGTGCCAGCAGTCGTGACAGGGGGCTCTATGGCTACACCTTC
J gene: TRBJ1-4; V gene: TRBV30; clone size: -; D gene: TRBD1; CDR3 protein: CAWSEQQGALGKLFF; CDR3 DNA: TGTGCCTGGAGTGAACAACAGGGGGCGCTTGGAAAACTGTTTTTT
J gene: TRBJ2-1; V gene: TRBV27; clone size: -; D gene: -; CDR3 protein: CASSTGQVKNEQFF; CDR3 DNA: TGTGCCAGCAGTACGGGACAAGTAAAAAATGAGCAGTTCTTC
J gene: TRBJ2-1; V gene: TRBV14; clone size: -; D gene: -; CDR3 protein: CASSQDVAQLHNEQFF; CDR3 DNA: TGTGCCAGCAGCCAAGATGTCGCGCAACTCCACAATGAGCAGTTCTTC
J gene: TRBJ1-1; V gene: TRBV30; clone size: -; D gene: -; CDR3 protein: CAWSPGSGAEAFF; CDR3 DNA: TGTGCCTGGAGTCCGGGGTCCGGGGCTGAAGCTTTCTTT
J gene: TRBJ2-3; V gene: TRBV5-1; clone size: -; D gene: -; CDR3 protein: CASSPSPGSGTDTQYF; CDR3 DNA: TGCGCCAGCAGCCCATCGCCGGGGTCAGGCACAGATACGCAGTATTTT
J gene: TRBJ2-5; V gene: TRBV5-1; clone size: once; D gene: -; CDR3 protein: CASSPLIGAQETQYF; CDR3 DNA: TGCGCCAGCAGCCCTTTAATAGGGGCGCAAGAGACCCAGTACTTC
J gene: TRBJ1-1; V gene: TRBV5-1; clone size: -; D gene: TRBD1; CDR3 protein: CASSSRTGGNTEAFF; CDR3 DNA: TGCGCCAGCAGCTCGAGGACAGGGGGGAACACTGAAGCTTTCTTT
J gene: TRBJ1-1; V gene: TRBV19; clone size: -; D gene: TRBD1; CDR3 protein: CASSNRGEDTEAFF; CDR3 DNA: TGTGCCAGTAGTAACAGGGGGGAGGACACTGAAGCTTTCTTT
J gene: TRBJ1-3; V gene: TRBV5-5; clone size: -; D gene: -; CDR3 protein: CASSRDEDTIYF; CDR3 DNA: TGTGCCAGCAGCCGTGACGAGGACACCATATATTTT
J gene: TRBJ2-7; V gene: TRBV6-5; clone size: -; D gene: -; CDR3 protein: CASSPGTHEQYF; CDR3 DNA: TGTGCCAGCAGTCCTGGGACTCACGAGCAGTACTTC
J gene: TRBJ1-1; V gene: TRBV19; clone size: -; D gene: TRBD1; CDR3 protein: CASSTTGGLMNTEAFF; CDR3 DNA: TGTGCCAGTAGTACTACAGGGGGCCTCATGAACACTGAAGCTTTCTTT
J gene: TRBJ2-6; V gene: TRBV19; clone size: once; D gene: -; CDR3 protein: CASRGGGFSGANVLTF; CDR3 DNA: TGTGCCAGTAGAGGGGGGGGCTTCTCTGGGGCCAACGTCCTGACTTTC
J gene: TRBJ1-6; V gene: TRBV25-1; clone size: -; D gene: TRBD1; CDR3 protein: CASISSRDRWNSPLHF; CDR3 DNA: TGTGCCAGCATTAGCTCCCGGGACAGGTGGAATTCACCCCTCCACTTT
J gene: TRBJ2-5; V gene: TRBV6-5; clone size: -; D gene: -; CDR3 protein: CASNRGPAQETQYF; CDR3 DNA: TGTGCCAGCAACCGGGGTCCAGCCCAAGAGACCCAGTACTTC
J gene: TRBJ2-3; V gene: TRBV9; clone size: -; D gene: TRBD2; CDR3 protein: CASSVDIRTSSPDTQYF; CDR3 DNA: TGTGCCAGCAGCGTAGACATTAGGACTAGTTCGCCAGATACGCAGTATTTT
J gene: TRBJ2-3; V gene: TRBV5-4; clone size: -; D gene: TRBD1; CDR3 protein: CASSLGQGVTDTQYF; CDR3 DNA: TGTGCCAGCAGCCTGGGACAGGGGGTCACAGATACGCAGTATTTT
J gene: TRBJ2-7; V gene: TRBV5-1; clone size: -; D gene: TRBD2; CDR3 protein: CASGGGDGEQYF; CDR3 DNA: TGCGCCAGCGGCGGGGGAGATGGCGAGCAGTACTTC
J gene: TRBJ2-7; V gene: TRBV6-2/TRBV6-3; clone size: -; D gene: TRBD2; CDR3 protein: CASSRNQYSGGASYEQYF; CDR3 DNA: TGTGCCAGCAGCCGTAACCAATACAGCGGGGGAGCCTCCTACGAGCAGTACTTC